The present T cell receptor beta chain was sequenced within a study of T cells in Graves' hyperthyroidism and ophthalmopathy. CDR3 length: 13 residues. With 7 bases removed from V and 3 bases from J, the gap between germline ends came to 10 bases. The germline gives CDR1 SGHKS, CDR2 YYEKEE (reference sequence). Study-wide findings and caveats: Researchers report that a 13 V-J model separated ophthalmopathy from stable hyperthyroidism. The majority of expanded thyroid clonotypes above 0.001 also appeared in blood.

A word on this clonotype: No antigen is known for it.

RNA transcripts gave rise to amplified TCR beta CDR3 regions. The HTBI primer set drove a first-round RT-PCR of the TCR CDR3. A single record per CDR3 protein comes from TCRdb applying MiXCR to the multiplex PCR reads. The table shows around 620,000 distinct CDR3 sequences, with roughly 50% occurring only once. Sequencing was performed on peripheral blood or thyroid tissue (not recorded which). This receptor was taken from an adult woman with Graves' disease, either hyperthyroidism or ophthalmopathy (not recorded which). The rearrangement uses TRBV5-5 and TRBJ2-2; D remains ambiguous. Here the CDR3 reads CASGGGDTGELFF. The CDR3 bases are TGTGCCAGCGGCGGTGGGGACACCGGGGAGCTGTTTTTT.